This T cell receptor (beta chain) originates from a study of regulatory T cells in long-lasting Graves disease. This clonotype was seen ten or more times. Antigen: not known. Time point specified: persistent/refractory GD, antithyroid drugs over 5 years with positive TRAb. PBMCs provided the RNA from which the TCR library was made. The CDR3 runs 14 residues. Trimming removed 4 bases from V and 4 bases from J, with 14 bases in between. CDR1 and CDR2 from the germline V gene are MDHEN and SYDVKM. Study observations and caveats: Sample size was small, which may have lowered accuracy. No thyroid tissue was studied; the work used peripheral blood only.

Sequencing libraries for TCR beta were prepared with iRepertoire HTBI primers and Arm-PCR of CDR3 regions. TCRdb re-derived calls from the multiplex PCR reads in MiXCR, one entry per CDR3 protein. Of roughly 400,000 distinct CDR3 sequences in the sample, 21% were seen once. The clonotype originates from a female donor with Graves disease. Sequenced here: peripheral blood mononuclear cells (PBMCs), sampled when the disease was refractory, from a patient treated with antithyroid drugs. This chain joins TRBV28 and TRBJ2-7; D is uncertain. Here the CDR3 DNA reads TGTGCCAGCAGTTCCCCCTTTTTGCCGTACGAGCAGTACTTC. Translating it yields CASSSPFLPYEQYF.